This TCR beta chain is from a study of cytomegalovirus exposure and HLA in healthy donors. Study-wide points: Common viral pathogens seemed to be connected with several of the most significant clusters, according to a later analysis. What a later analysis reportedly showed was that an Asian-associated ancestry cluster had fewer N-insertions than the roughly 700-donor mean.

Per germline, CDR1 MNHEY and CDR2 SMNVEV (reference sequence). The CDR3 loop spans 15 amino acids. V lost 2 bases to trimming and J lost 3 bases, with 11 bases between them. A multiplex PCR was run with 60 Vbeta primers and 13 Jbeta primers. The data were produced by immunoSEQ multiplex PCR, yet TCRdb's version contains in-frame clones alone and is incomplete. The specimen's table records 150,000 to 200,000 clones. There were likely unrecorded immune exposures, though donors were nominally healthy when sampled. About this clone itself: Its specificity is unknown.

The genes are TRBV27 and TRBJ2-1; D uncertain. The sample taken for sequencing was PBMCs. The TCR comes from a boy aged 5 to 17 in good health and CMV-seronegative. The CDR3 region has the DNA TGTGCCAGCAGTTTAAGCCCAGCTAGCTACAATGAGCAGTTCTTC. Its protein is CASSLSPASYNEQFF.